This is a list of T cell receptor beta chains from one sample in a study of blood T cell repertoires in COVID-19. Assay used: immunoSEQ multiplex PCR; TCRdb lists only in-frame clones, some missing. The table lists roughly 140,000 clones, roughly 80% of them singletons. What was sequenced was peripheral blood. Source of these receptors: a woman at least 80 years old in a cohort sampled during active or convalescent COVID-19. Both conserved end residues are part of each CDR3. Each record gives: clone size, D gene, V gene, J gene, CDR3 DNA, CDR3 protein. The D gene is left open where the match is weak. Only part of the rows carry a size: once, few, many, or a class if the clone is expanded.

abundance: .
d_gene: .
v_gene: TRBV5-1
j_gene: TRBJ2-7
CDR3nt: TGCGCCAGCAGCCTACGCCCGACAGGAAATGACTACGAGCAGTACTTC
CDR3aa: CASSLRPTGNDYEQYF

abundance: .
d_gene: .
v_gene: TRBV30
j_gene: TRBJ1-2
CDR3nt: TGTGCCTGGAACCACAGGGACCGTGGCTACACCTTC
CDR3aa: CAWNHRDRGYTF

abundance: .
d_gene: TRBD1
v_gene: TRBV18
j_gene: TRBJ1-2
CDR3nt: TGTGCCAGCTCGGGCGGACAGGGTTGGGAGTTTGGCTACACCTTC
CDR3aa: CASSGGQGWEFGYTF

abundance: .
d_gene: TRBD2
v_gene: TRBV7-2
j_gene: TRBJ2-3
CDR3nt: TGTGCCAGCAGCTTTAGCACTAGCGGGGGAACCTCGCAGTATTTT
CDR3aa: CASSFSTSGGTSQYF

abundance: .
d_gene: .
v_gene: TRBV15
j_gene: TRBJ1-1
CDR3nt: TGTGCCACCAAGTTAAGTCGGGTCATGAACACTGAAGCTTTCTTT
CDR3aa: CATKLSRVMNTEAFF

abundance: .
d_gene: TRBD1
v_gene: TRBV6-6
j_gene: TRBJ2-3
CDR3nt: TGTGCCAGCACCTCACGACAGGGGGCTATCGGTTTCTATTTT
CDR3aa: CASTSRQGAIGFYF

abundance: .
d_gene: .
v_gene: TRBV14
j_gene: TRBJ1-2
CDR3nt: TGTGCCAGCAGCCAAGTTGCCGGGGCTAACTATGGCTACACCTTC
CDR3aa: CASSQVAGANYGYTF

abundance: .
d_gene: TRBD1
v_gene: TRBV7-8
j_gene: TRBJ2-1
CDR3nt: TGTGCCAGCAGCCGGACTCAGGGGGCGTCCTACAATGAGCAGTTCTTC
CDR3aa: CASSRTQGASYNEQFF

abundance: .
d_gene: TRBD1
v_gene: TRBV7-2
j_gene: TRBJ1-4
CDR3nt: TGTGCCAGCAACTTACAGGGGCCTTTTAATGAAAAACTGTTTTTT
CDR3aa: CASNLQGPFNEKLFF

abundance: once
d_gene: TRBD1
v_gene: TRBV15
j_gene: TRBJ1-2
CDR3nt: TGTGCCACCAGCAGAGACTCGACAGGGGCAGGGGGCTACACCTTC
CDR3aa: CATSRDSTGAGGYTF

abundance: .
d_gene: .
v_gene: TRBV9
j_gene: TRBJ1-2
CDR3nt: TGTGCCAGCAGCGCCGCGGAGGGTGGCTACACCTTC
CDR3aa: CASSAAEGGYTF

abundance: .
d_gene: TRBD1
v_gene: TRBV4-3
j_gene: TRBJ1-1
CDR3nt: TGCGCCAGCAGCCTACAGACAGGGGACACTGAAGCTTTCTTT
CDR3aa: CASSLQTGDTEAFF

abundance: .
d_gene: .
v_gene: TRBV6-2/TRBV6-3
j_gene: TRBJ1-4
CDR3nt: TGTGCCAGCAGTCCGGACAGTCAGGAAAAACTGTTTTTT
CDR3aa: CASSPDSQEKLFF

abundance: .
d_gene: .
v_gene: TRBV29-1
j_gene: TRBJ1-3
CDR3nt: TGCAGCGTTTCCCAGGGTGGAAACACCATATATTTT
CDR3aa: CSVSQGGNTIYF

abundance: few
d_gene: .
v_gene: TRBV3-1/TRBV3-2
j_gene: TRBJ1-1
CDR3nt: TGTGCCAGCAGCCAAGATCAAGGGAGGTACACTGAAGCTTTCTTT
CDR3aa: CASSQDQGRYTEAFF

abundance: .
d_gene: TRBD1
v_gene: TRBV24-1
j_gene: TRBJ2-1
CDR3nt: TGTGCCACCAGTGACAGGGGGACAGTGGCTCGCAATGAGCAGTTCTTC
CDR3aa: CATSDRGTVARNEQFF

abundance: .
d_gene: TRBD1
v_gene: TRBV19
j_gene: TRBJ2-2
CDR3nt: TGTGCCGGTCAAGAGACAGGGACGAACACCGGGGAGCTGTTTTTT
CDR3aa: CAGQETGTNTGELFF

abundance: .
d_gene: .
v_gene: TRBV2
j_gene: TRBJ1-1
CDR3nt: TGTGCCAGCAGTGAACGGCAGGGATTCACTGAAGCTTTCTTT
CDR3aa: CASSERQGFTEAFF

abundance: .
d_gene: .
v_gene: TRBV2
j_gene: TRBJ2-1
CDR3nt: TGTGCCAGCAGTGTACGCGTTCTTCGCGGGTTCTTC
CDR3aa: CASSVRVLRGFF

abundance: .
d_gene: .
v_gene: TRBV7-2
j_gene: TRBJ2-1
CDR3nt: TGTGCCAGCAGCAGGGGGGGCTACAATGAGCAGTTCTTC
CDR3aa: CASSRGGYNEQFF

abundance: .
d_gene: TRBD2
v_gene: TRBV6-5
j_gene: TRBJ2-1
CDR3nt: TGTGCCTGCCAGCGGGGGGGCCCGAATGAGCAGTTCTTC
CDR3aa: CACQRGGPNEQFF

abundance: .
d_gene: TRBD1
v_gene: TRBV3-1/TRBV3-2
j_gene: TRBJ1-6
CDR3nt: TGTGCCAGCAGCCAGCGAGACAGGGGGGCCTATAATTCACCCCTCCACTTT
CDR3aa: CASSQRDRGAYNSPLHF

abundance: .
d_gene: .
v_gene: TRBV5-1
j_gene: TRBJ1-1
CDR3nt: TGCGCCAGCAGCTTGGACGTTATGAGCACTGAAGCTTTCTTT
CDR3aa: CASSLDVMSTEAFF

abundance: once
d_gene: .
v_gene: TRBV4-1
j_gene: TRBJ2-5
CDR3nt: TGCGCCAGCAGCCGGGGCCAGGGGGCGGGAGGGGAGACCCAGTACTTC
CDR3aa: CASSRGQGAGGETQYF

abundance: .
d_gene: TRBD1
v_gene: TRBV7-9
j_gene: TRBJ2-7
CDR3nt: TGTGCCAGCAGCTTACGACAGGGCTACGAGCAGTACTTC
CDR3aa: CASSLRQGYEQYF

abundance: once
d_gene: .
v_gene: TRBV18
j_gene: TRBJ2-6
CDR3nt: TGTGCCAGCTCACCTTCACAGGTCTCTGGGGCCAACGTCCTGACTTTC
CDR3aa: CASSPSQVSGANVLTF

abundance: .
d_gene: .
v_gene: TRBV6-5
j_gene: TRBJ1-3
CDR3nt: TGTGCCAGCCTTTGGGGGGACTCTGGAAACACCATATATTTT
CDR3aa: CASLWGDSGNTIYF

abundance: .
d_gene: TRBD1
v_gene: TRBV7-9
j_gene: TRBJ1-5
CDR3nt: TGTGCCAGCAGCCGACAGGGGGCTTACCAGCCCCAGCATTTT
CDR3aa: CASSRQGAYQPQHF

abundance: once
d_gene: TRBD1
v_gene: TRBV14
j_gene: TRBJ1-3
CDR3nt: TGTGCCAGCAGCCAAGAAACGGACAGGGTTAGGAACACCATATATTTT
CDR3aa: CASSQETDRVRNTIYF

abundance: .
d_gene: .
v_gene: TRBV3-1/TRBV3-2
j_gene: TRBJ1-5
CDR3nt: TGTGCCAGCAGCCAAGGGACGCCCGGGGGCAATCAGCCCCAGCATTTT
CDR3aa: CASSQGTPGGNQPQHF

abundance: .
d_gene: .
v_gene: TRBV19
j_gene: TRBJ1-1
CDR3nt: TGTGCCAGTAATTCGTACGGGAACACTGAAGCTTTCTTT
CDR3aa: CASNSYGNTEAFF

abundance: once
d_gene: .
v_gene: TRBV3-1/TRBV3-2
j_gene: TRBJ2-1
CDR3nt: TGTGCCAGCAGCCCATTGCTTTACGGGGGGCGAAATGAGCAGTTCTTC
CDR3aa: CASSPLLYGGRNEQFF

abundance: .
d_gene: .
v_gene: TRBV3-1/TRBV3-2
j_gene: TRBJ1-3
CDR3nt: TGTGCCAGCAGCCCGTATTCTCAGTACTCTGGAAACACCATATATTTT
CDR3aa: CASSPYSQYSGNTIYF

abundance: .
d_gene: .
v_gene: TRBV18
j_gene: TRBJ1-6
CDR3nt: TGTGCCAGCTCACCACCGGGGGCGGTTGATAATTCACCCCTCCACTTT
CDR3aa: CASSPPGAVDNSPLHF

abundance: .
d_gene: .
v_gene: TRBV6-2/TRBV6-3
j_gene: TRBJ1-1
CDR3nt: TGTGCCAGCAGTTTGGGGGGACCCAGGGCTGAAGCTTTCTTT
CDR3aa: CASSLGGPRAEAFF

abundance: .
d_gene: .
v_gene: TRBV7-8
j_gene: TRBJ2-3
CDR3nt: TGTGCCAGCAGCTTAGCGGAGGTCACAGATACGCAGTATTTT
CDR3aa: CASSLAEVTDTQYF

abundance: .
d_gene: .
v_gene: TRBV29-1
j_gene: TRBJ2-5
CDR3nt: TGCAGCGTCGAAAGCAGGGGGGTGGGAGAGACCCAGTACTTC
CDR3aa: CSVESRGVGETQYF

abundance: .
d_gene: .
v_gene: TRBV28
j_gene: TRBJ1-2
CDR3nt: TGTGCCAGCAGGAAACAGGCTTTAGACTATGGCTACACCTTC
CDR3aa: CASRKQALDYGYTF

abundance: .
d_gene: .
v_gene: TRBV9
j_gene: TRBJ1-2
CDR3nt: TGTGCCAGCAGCAAAGAGGCCTATGGCTACACCTTC
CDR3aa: CASSKEAYGYTF

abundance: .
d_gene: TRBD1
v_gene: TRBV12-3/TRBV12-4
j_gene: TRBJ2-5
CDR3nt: TGTGCCAGCAGTTTGAGGGGGCAGGAGACCCAGTACTTC
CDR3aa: CASSLRGQETQYF

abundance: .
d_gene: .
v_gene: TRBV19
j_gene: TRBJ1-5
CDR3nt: TGTGCCAGTAGTATAGATCAGGGAATCAATCAGCCCCAGCATTTT
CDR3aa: CASSIDQGINQPQHF

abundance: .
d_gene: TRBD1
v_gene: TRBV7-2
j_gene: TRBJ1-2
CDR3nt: TGTGCCAGCAGCCCCCAACAGGGGCTCAGTGGCTACACCTTC
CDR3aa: CASSPQQGLSGYTF

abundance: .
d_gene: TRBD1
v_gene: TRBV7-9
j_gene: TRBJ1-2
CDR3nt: TGTGCCAGCAGCTTAACAGGGGTCGACTATGGCTACACCTTC
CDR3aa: CASSLTGVDYGYTF

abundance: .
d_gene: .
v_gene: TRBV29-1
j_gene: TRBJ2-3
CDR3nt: TGCAGCGTTGAAGAGCGGGCTAGCACAGATACGCAGTATTTT
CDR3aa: CSVEERASTDTQYF

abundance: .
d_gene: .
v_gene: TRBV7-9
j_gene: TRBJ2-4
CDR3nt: TGTGCCAGCAGCTTAGTAGGGCAGGGGAAAAACATTCAGTACTTC
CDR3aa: CASSLVGQGKNIQYF